This T cell receptor beta chain originates from a study of T cell responses to AZD1222 COVID-19 vaccine (dated by TCRdb to 2020 to 2023). As for the study more broadly: AZD1222 recipients given second doses at about 4 weeks or at about 12 weeks were pooled, since spike-specific TCR depth and breadth were not found to differ between the two schedules. A total of 233 trial participants underwent TCR sequencing, of whom 200 to 220 received two doses of AZD1222 and 26 received two doses of the MenACWY control vaccine. Trial participants were enrolled by age into subgroups of 18-55, 56-69 and 70-plus years, and 148, 28 and 57 TCR-sequenced participants, respectively, were included in these subgroups. Overall study results and their limits: In the small 56-69-year group, the increase in depth fell short of significance, most likely because of low power. Participants were mostly white British, with more females than males. The authors suggested clonal diversity may have been underestimated. Vaccine-associated CD4 TCRs spanned the whole spike protein, with dominant responses in regions 160-218 and 743-854. No day 14 peak-response samples were available, so repertoires were characterized only after the peak T cell response. Epitopes outside the regions mutated in the B.1.351 and B.1.1.7 variants were reportedly recognized by nearly half of the unique spike-specific TCRs. Conclusions about previously exposed vaccinees were limited because only six AZD1222 recipients were SARS-CoV-2 seropositive at baseline. Spike-specific TCR breadth and depth rose significantly after two AZD1222 doses compared with day 0 and with MenACWY recipients.

The CDR3 regions of human TCRbeta chains were analyzed by immunosequencing. Per the original workflow: Repertoire TCRs were checked for matches against a reference library of SARS-CoV-2-specific TCRs that had been generated using the MIRA antigen-specificity platform. Breadth was defined as the fraction of unique TCRs that were SARS-CoV-2-associated. Depth was defined as the fraction of total T cells that were SARS-CoV-2-associated. Using the MIRA data, every spike-specific TCR was mapped to the spike region that the TCR reacted to and assigned to either a CD4 or a CD8 class. Log10-transformed breadth and depth values were compared by one-way ANOVA with Sidak's multiple comparisons tests. In its TCRdb copy, this immuneACCESS table keeps in-frame sequences only and misses some clones. Where compared with another copy, unresolved V genes explain less than half of these, and the others have no known cause. The V and J calls and clone size are taken from that table; D and trimming were inferred from the DNA. Counted in this sample were more than 85,000 clones; around 87% of them appeared once. The ten biggest clones cover around 2.3% of the sample.

Ends trimmed: V by 4 bases, J by 4 bases; bases unmatched to a gene: 5. The CDR3 runs 14 residues from the cysteine to the phenylalanine. The sequence is cut down to CDR3 DNA, 42 bases in frame from base 1. Via the germline V gene, CDR1 is SGHRS and CDR2 YFSETQ. On this clone itself: The specificity of this receptor is unknown. No base quality information exists; no much larger clone differs at one position.

The time point label, as the study defines it: baseline before first vaccination. Samples from vaccinated people were obtained from the UK trials COV001 and COV002, which included a single-blind randomized controlled phase 2/3 trial of AZD1222 (ChAdOx1 nCoV-19) in healthy adults. For TCRbeta chain sequencing, PBMC samples were collected from trial participants at day 0 and at day 28 after the second dose. The specimen was peripheral blood, collected on day 0 of AZD1222 vaccination. The rearranged segments are TRBV5-1 and TRBJ1-3; TRBD1 agrees with 7 junctional bases. The receptor was derived from an adult in good health. The DNA sequence is given as TGCGCCAGCAGCATAACAGGGGTCGGAAACACCATATATTTT. Its translation is CASSITGVGNTIYF.